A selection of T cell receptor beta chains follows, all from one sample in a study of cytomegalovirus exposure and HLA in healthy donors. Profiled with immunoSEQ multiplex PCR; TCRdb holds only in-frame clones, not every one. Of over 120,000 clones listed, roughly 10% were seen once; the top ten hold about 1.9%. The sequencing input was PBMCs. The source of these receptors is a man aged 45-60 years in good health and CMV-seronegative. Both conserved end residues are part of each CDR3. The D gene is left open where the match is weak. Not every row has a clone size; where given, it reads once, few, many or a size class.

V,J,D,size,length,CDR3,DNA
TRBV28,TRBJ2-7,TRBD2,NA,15,CASTPGTSGYYEQYF,TGTGCCAGCACCCCAGGGACTAGCGGATACTACGAGCAGTACTTC
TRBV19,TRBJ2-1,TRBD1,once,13,CAIRGQGNNEQFF,TGTGCCATTCGGGGACAGGGGAACAATGAGCAGTTCTTC
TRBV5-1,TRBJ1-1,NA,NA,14,CASRLDNTNTEAFF,TGCGCCAGCAGATTGGACAATACGAACACTGAAGCTTTCTTT
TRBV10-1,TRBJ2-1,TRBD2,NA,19,CASSEDGLAGPLSYNEQFF,TGCGCCAGCAGTGAGGATGGGCTAGCGGGTCCACTTTCCTACAATGAGCAGTTCTTC
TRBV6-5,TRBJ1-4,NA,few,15,CASSYTGGGDEKLFF,TGTGCCAGCAGTTACACCGGAGGCGGGGATGAAAAACTGTTTTTT
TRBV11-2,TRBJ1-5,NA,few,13,CASSLSEDQPQHF,TGTGCCAGCAGCTTATCTGAGGATCAGCCCCAGCATTTT
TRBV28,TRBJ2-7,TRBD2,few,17,CASRTGGGSLNPYEQYF,TGTGCCAGCAGAACGGGCGGGGGGTCCCTTAATCCCTACGAGCAGTACTTC
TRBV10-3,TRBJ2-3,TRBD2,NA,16,CAISEASSGVRDTQYF,TGTGCCATCAGTGAGGCCTCTAGCGGGGTTCGGGATACGCAGTATTTT
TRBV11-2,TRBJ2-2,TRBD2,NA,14,CASSLGGGTGELFF,TGTGCCAGCAGCCTGGGGGGGGGCACCGGGGAGCTGTTTTTT
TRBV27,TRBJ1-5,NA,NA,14,CASSSGDGNQPQHF,TGTGCCAGCAGTTCAGGGGACGGCAATCAGCCCCAGCATTTT
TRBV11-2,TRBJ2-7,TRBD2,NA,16,CASSSPRTSGSYEQYF,TGTGCCAGCAGCTCTCCGCGTACTAGCGGGAGCTACGAGCAGTACTTC